The 13 T cell receptor beta chains listed next were all sequenced from one sample in a study of early T cells in non-severe SARS-CoV-2 infection. TCRdb analysed the 5' RACE reads with MiXCR anew, one entry per CDR3 protein. This sample has 70,000 to 95,000 distinct CDR3 sequences, with about 11% found just once. The sequenced sample consisted of whole blood. These receptors all stem from an adult who was a healthcare worker with PCR-confirmed SARS-CoV-2 infection or an uninfected control (not recorded which).

A few counts support this clonotype. The V and J genes are TRBV12-3 or TRBV12-4 and TRBJ2-5; D might be TRBD2 (6 bases). There are 13 residues in the CDR3. Trimming took 6 bases from V and 5 from J, leaving 13 bases between them. CDR3: CASRTGGSETQYF. The CDR3 nucleotides read TGTGCCAGCAGGACCGGGGGTAGCGAGACCCAGTACTTC.

This clonotype has only a few counts. This chain joins TRBV7-2 and TRBJ2-1, with unresolved D. The CDR3 extends over 12 amino acids. Trimming stripped 4 bases from V and 6 bases from J, with 7 bases between. In germline, CDR1 is SGHTA, CDR2 FQGNSA. The CDR3, as DNA: TGTGCCAGCAGCTCAATAGCCAATGAGCAGTTCTTC. It translates to CASSSIANEQFF.

This clonotype was detected a few times. The rearrangement links TRBV6-2 or TRBV6-3 to TRBJ2-1, with TRBD2 matching over 14 bases. Germline CDR1 and CDR2: MNHEY and SVGEGT. This CDR3 has 16 amino acids. The V gene end was trimmed by 4 bases and the J gene end by 8 bases; junction bases not matched to a gene: 7. CDR3 sequence: CASSFQTSGGAHEQFF. CDR3 sequence (DNA): TGTGCCAGCAGTTTCCAGACTAGCGGGGGGGCCCATGAGCAGTTCTTC.

This clonotype was found many times. V usage is TRBV12-3 or TRBV12-4 and J usage is TRBJ2-2; the D is unclear. The CDR3 runs 17 residues. V dropped 3 bases and J dropped 4 bases, with 18 bases sitting between them. CDR3 sequence reads: CASSFFFEDAVTGELFF. CDR3 in DNA: TGTGCCAGCAGTTTTTTTTTCGAGGACGCGGTCACCGGGGAGCTGTTTTTT.

This clonotype came up a few times. The V gene is TRBV7-6, the J gene TRBJ1-2; no firm D call. The CDR3 is 13 residues long. Trimming stripped 5 bases from V and 8 bases from J, with 15 bases between. The germline gives CDR1 SGHVS, CDR2 FNYEAQ. The CDR3 DNA reads TGTGCCAGCAGCCCCAGATTCGTAGGAGGCTACACCTTC. Amino acids: CASSPRFVGGYTF. Full variable domain (remainder filled in from reference TRBV7-6 and TRBJ1-2): GAGVSQSPRYKVTKRGQDVALRCDPISGHVSLYWYRQALGQGPEFLTYFNYEAQQDKSGLPNDRFSAERPEGSISTLTIQRTEQRDSAMYRCASSPRFVGGYTFGSGTRLTVV.

The chain combines TRBV3-1 with TRBJ1-3, with D uncertain. Germline V gene data show CDR1 as LGHDT and CDR2 as YNNKEL (reference sequence). The V end was cut by 1 base, the J end by 0 bases, with 10 bases between. This CDR3 is built from 16 residues. CDR3: CASSQGSYSSGNTIYF. The CDR3 DNA reads TGTGCCAGCAGCCAAGGATCTTACAGCTCTGGAAACACCATATATTTT.

In its sample, this clonotype was seen many times. V is TRBV19 and J is TRBJ2-5; a possible D gene is TRBD2 (6 bases). The length of the CDR3 is 12 residues. CDR1 is LNHDA, CDR2 SQIVND, per germline (reference sequence). Trimming stripped 4 bases from V and 5 bases from J, with 8 bases between. CDR3 sequence: CASSRGVETQYF. CDR3 bases: TGTGCCAGTAGTAGGGGGGTGGAGACCCAGTACTTC.

In this sample, this clonotype turned up a few times. The CDR3 loop reads CASFLGEGTEAFF. The CDR3 DNA follows: TGTGCCAGCTTTCTTGGGGAGGGCACTGAAGCTTTCTTT. The rearrangement uses TRBV2 and TRBJ1-1; D gene unclear. Germline CDR1 SNHLY, CDR2 FYNNEI. V lost 8 bases and J lost 4, with 14 bases in between. This CDR3 is 13 amino acids long. The variable domain in full, completed from reference TRBV2 and TRBJ1-1, reads EPEVTQTPSHQVTQMGQEVILRCVPISNHLYFYWYRQILGQKVEFLVSFYNNEISEKSEIFDDQFSVERPDGSNFTLKIRSTKLEDSAMYFCASFLGEGTEAFFGQGTRLTVV.

This sequence joins TRBV5-1 and TRBJ2-7; D possibly corresponds to TRBD2 (5 bases). The germline gives CDR1 SGHRS, CDR2 YFSETQ. Trimming pared 0 bases from V and 1 base from J, leaving 8 bases between. This CDR3 has 14 residues. The DNA of the CDR3 is TGCGCCAGCAGCTTGGGTCCGGGATCCTACGAGCAGTACTTC. It translates to CASSLGPGSYEQYF.

This clonotype was recorded a few times. The chain combines TRBV20-1 with TRBJ1-5; D unclear. This CDR3 region has 14 residues. Trimming shortened V by 2 bases and J by 2 bases, and 10 bases separated the two germline ends. Germline V gene data show CDR1 as DFQATT and CDR2 as SNEGSKA (reference sequence). The CDR3 coding sequence is TGCAGTGCTAGAAGCCTTATAGGCAATCAGCCCCAGCATTTT. Protein product: CSARSLIGNQPQHF.

The chain uses TRBV29-1 and TRBJ2-5, with 10 bases that match TRBD1. The V and J ends lost 7 bases and 4 bases, in that order; junction bases with no gene match: 3. Germline V CDR1 and CDR2: SQVTM, ANQGSEA. CDR3 length: 12 residues. The CDR3 protein is CSAWTGGETQYF. Here the CDR3 DNA reads TGCAGCGCCTGGACAGGGGGAGAGACCCAGTACTTC.

Note on this clonotype: One end of the junction is discordant with germline, which a read error may explain. The CDR3 loop reads CASSLGGANLPQHF. CDR3 bases: TGTGCCAGCAGCTTAGGGGGGGCCAATCTGCCCCAGCATTTT. This rearrangement joins TRBV7-2 to TRBJ1-5, with D possibly TRBD1 on 6 matching bases. The CDR3 runs 14 residues. Germline V gene lookup returns CDR1 SGHTA and CDR2 FQGNSA. Full variable domain (missing parts from reference TRBV7-2 and TRBJ1-5): GAGVSQSPSNKVTEKGKDVELRCDPISGHTALYWYRQSLGQGLEFLIYFQGNSAPDKSGLPSDRFSAERTGGSVSTLTIQRTQQEDSAVYLCASSLGGANLPQHFGDGTRLSIL.

This clonotype was detected ten times or more. This chain uses TRBV19 with TRBJ2-7; D gene unclear. V was clipped by 7 bases and J by 0 bases, with 13 bases between them. Germline V gene sequence: CDR1 LNHDA, CDR2 SQIVND (reference sequence). This CDR3 spans 14 amino acids. CDR3 region: CASTRAGSSYEQYF. The DNA for the CDR3 is TGTGCCAGTACCCGGGCAGGCAGCTCCTACGAGCAGTACTTC.